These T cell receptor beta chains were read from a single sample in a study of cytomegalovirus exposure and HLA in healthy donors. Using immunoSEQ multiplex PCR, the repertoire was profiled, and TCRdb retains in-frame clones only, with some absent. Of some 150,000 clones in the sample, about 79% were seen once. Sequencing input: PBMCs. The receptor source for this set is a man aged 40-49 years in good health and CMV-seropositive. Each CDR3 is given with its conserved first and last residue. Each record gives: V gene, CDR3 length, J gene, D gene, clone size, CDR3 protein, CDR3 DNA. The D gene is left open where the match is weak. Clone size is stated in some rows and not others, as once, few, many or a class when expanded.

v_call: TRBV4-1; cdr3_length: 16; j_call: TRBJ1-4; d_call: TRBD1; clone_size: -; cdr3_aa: CASSQDQLGRGLVLFF; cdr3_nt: TGCGCCAGCAGCCAAGATCAACTGGGCAGGGGGCTTGTACTGTTTTTT
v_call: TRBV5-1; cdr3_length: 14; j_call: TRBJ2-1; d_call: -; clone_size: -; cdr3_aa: CASSFGTGYNEQFF; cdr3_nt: TGCGCCAGCAGCTTTGGGACTGGGTACAATGAGCAGTTCTTC
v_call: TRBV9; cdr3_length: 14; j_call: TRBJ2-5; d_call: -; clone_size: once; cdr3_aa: CASNTYGGRETQYF; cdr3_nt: TGTGCCAGCAATACTTACGGGGGACGGGAGACCCAGTACTTC
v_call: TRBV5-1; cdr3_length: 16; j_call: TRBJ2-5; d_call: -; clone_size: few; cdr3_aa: CASSLSPGVMQETQYF; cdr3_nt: TGCGCCAGCAGCTTGTCTCCGGGAGTAATGCAAGAGACCCAGTACTTC
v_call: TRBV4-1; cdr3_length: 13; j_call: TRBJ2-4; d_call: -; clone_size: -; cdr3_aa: CASSQDDRNSQYF; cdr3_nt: TGCGCCAGCAGCCAAGATGACCGAAACAGTCAGTACTTC
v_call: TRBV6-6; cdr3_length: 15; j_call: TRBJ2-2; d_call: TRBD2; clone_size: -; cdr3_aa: CASSSSGIGSGELFF; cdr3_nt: TGTGCCAGCAGCTCTAGCGGGATCGGTTCCGGGGAGCTGTTTTTT
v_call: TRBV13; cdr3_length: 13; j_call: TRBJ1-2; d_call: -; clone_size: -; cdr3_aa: CASSPGSGYGYTF; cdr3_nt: TGTGCCAGCAGCCCCGGGTCGGGCTATGGCTACACCTTC
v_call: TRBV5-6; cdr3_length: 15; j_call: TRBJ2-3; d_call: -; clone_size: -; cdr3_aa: CASSLGHLGPDTQYF; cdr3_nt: TGTGCCAGCAGCTTAGGACATTTAGGGCCAGATACGCAGTATTTT
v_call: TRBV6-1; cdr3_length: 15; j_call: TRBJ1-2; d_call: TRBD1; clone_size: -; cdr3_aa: CASSVQSLNRGGYTF; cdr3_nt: TGTGCCAGCAGTGTGCAAAGCCTAAACAGGGGAGGCTACACCTTC
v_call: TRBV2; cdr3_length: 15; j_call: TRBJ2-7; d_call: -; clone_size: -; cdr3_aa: CASSEALDSSYEQYF; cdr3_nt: TGTGCCAGCAGTGAAGCGCTGGACAGCTCCTACGAGCAGTACTTC
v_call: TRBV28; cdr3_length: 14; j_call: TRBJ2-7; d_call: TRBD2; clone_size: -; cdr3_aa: CASSRSGGSYEQYF; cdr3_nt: TGTGCCAGCAGTAGAAGCGGGGGGTCCTACGAGCAGTACTTC
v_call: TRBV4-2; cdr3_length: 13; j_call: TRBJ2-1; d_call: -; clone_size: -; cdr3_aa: CASSQSGGDEQFF; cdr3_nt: TGTGCCAGCAGCCAGTCGGGGGGCGATGAGCAGTTCTTC
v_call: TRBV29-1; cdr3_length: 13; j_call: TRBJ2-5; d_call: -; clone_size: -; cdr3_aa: CSVRRDVQETQYF; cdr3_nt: TGCAGCGTTAGGAGGGACGTGCAAGAGACCCAGTACTTC
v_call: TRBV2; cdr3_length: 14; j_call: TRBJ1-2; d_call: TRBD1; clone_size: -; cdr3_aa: CASNAGTGNYGYTF; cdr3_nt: TGTGCCAGCAACGCCGGGACAGGGAACTATGGCTACACCTTC
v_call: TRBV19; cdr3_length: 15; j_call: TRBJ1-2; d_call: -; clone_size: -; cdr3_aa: CASSRPGLTNYGYTF; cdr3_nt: TGTGCCAGTAGTAGGCCCGGGTTGACTAACTATGGCTACACCTTC
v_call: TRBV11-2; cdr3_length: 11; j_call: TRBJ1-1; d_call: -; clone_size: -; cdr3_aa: CASLGGLEAFF; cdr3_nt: TGTGCCAGCTTGGGGGGTCTTGAAGCTTTCTTT
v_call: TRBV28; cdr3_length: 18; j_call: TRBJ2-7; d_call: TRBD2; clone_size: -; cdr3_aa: CASSPRGAGGGGPYEQYF; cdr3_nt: TGTGCCAGCAGCCCCCGTGGAGCGGGAGGTGGGGGCCCCTACGAGCAGTACTTC
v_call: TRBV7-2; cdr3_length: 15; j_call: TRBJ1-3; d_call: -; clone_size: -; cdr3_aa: CASSLAGVSGNTIYF; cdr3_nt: TGTGCCAGCAGCTTAGCAGGGGTCTCTGGAAACACCATATATTTT
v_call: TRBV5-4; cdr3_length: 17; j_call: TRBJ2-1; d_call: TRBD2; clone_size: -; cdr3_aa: CASSGGTSGRAYNEQFF; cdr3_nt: TGTGCCAGCAGTGGCGGGACTAGCGGGAGGGCCTACAATGAGCAGTTCTTC
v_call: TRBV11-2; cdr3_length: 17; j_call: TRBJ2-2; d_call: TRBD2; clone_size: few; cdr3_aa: CASSLGLTSGSGEELFF; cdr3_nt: TGTGCCAGCAGCTTAGGCCTAACTAGCGGGAGCGGCGAGGAGCTGTTTTTT
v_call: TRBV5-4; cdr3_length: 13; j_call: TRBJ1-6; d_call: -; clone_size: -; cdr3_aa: CASSLGGNSPLHF; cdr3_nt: TGTGCCAGCAGCTTGGGAGGGAATTCACCCCTCCACTTT
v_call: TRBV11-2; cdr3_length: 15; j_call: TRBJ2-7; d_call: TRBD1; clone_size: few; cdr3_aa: CASSLRPTGVHEQYF; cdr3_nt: TGTGCCAGCAGCTTACGCCCGACAGGGGTACACGAGCAGTACTTC
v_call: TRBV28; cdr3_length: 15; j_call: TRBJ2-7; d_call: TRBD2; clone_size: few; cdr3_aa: CASSFWREGSYEQYF; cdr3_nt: TGTGCCAGCAGTTTTTGGCGGGAGGGCTCCTACGAGCAGTACTTC
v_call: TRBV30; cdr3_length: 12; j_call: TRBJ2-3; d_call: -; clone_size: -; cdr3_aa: CAWSGGTDTQYF; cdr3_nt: TGTGCCTGGAGTGGCGGCACAGATACGCAGTATTTT
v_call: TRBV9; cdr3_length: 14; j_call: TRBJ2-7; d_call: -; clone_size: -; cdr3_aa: CASSVEPGSYEQYF; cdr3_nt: TGTGCCAGCAGCGTAGAACCGGGTTCCTACGAGCAGTACTTC
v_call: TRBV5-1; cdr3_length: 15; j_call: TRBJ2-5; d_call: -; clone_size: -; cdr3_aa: CASSIGQGGQETQYF; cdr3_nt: TGCGCCAGCAGCATTGGACAGGGAGGGCAAGAGACCCAGTACTTC
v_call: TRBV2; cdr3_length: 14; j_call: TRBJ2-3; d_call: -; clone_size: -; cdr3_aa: CATPFAPGGDTQYF; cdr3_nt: TGTGCCACCCCGTTTGCGCCCGGTGGAGATACGCAGTATTTT